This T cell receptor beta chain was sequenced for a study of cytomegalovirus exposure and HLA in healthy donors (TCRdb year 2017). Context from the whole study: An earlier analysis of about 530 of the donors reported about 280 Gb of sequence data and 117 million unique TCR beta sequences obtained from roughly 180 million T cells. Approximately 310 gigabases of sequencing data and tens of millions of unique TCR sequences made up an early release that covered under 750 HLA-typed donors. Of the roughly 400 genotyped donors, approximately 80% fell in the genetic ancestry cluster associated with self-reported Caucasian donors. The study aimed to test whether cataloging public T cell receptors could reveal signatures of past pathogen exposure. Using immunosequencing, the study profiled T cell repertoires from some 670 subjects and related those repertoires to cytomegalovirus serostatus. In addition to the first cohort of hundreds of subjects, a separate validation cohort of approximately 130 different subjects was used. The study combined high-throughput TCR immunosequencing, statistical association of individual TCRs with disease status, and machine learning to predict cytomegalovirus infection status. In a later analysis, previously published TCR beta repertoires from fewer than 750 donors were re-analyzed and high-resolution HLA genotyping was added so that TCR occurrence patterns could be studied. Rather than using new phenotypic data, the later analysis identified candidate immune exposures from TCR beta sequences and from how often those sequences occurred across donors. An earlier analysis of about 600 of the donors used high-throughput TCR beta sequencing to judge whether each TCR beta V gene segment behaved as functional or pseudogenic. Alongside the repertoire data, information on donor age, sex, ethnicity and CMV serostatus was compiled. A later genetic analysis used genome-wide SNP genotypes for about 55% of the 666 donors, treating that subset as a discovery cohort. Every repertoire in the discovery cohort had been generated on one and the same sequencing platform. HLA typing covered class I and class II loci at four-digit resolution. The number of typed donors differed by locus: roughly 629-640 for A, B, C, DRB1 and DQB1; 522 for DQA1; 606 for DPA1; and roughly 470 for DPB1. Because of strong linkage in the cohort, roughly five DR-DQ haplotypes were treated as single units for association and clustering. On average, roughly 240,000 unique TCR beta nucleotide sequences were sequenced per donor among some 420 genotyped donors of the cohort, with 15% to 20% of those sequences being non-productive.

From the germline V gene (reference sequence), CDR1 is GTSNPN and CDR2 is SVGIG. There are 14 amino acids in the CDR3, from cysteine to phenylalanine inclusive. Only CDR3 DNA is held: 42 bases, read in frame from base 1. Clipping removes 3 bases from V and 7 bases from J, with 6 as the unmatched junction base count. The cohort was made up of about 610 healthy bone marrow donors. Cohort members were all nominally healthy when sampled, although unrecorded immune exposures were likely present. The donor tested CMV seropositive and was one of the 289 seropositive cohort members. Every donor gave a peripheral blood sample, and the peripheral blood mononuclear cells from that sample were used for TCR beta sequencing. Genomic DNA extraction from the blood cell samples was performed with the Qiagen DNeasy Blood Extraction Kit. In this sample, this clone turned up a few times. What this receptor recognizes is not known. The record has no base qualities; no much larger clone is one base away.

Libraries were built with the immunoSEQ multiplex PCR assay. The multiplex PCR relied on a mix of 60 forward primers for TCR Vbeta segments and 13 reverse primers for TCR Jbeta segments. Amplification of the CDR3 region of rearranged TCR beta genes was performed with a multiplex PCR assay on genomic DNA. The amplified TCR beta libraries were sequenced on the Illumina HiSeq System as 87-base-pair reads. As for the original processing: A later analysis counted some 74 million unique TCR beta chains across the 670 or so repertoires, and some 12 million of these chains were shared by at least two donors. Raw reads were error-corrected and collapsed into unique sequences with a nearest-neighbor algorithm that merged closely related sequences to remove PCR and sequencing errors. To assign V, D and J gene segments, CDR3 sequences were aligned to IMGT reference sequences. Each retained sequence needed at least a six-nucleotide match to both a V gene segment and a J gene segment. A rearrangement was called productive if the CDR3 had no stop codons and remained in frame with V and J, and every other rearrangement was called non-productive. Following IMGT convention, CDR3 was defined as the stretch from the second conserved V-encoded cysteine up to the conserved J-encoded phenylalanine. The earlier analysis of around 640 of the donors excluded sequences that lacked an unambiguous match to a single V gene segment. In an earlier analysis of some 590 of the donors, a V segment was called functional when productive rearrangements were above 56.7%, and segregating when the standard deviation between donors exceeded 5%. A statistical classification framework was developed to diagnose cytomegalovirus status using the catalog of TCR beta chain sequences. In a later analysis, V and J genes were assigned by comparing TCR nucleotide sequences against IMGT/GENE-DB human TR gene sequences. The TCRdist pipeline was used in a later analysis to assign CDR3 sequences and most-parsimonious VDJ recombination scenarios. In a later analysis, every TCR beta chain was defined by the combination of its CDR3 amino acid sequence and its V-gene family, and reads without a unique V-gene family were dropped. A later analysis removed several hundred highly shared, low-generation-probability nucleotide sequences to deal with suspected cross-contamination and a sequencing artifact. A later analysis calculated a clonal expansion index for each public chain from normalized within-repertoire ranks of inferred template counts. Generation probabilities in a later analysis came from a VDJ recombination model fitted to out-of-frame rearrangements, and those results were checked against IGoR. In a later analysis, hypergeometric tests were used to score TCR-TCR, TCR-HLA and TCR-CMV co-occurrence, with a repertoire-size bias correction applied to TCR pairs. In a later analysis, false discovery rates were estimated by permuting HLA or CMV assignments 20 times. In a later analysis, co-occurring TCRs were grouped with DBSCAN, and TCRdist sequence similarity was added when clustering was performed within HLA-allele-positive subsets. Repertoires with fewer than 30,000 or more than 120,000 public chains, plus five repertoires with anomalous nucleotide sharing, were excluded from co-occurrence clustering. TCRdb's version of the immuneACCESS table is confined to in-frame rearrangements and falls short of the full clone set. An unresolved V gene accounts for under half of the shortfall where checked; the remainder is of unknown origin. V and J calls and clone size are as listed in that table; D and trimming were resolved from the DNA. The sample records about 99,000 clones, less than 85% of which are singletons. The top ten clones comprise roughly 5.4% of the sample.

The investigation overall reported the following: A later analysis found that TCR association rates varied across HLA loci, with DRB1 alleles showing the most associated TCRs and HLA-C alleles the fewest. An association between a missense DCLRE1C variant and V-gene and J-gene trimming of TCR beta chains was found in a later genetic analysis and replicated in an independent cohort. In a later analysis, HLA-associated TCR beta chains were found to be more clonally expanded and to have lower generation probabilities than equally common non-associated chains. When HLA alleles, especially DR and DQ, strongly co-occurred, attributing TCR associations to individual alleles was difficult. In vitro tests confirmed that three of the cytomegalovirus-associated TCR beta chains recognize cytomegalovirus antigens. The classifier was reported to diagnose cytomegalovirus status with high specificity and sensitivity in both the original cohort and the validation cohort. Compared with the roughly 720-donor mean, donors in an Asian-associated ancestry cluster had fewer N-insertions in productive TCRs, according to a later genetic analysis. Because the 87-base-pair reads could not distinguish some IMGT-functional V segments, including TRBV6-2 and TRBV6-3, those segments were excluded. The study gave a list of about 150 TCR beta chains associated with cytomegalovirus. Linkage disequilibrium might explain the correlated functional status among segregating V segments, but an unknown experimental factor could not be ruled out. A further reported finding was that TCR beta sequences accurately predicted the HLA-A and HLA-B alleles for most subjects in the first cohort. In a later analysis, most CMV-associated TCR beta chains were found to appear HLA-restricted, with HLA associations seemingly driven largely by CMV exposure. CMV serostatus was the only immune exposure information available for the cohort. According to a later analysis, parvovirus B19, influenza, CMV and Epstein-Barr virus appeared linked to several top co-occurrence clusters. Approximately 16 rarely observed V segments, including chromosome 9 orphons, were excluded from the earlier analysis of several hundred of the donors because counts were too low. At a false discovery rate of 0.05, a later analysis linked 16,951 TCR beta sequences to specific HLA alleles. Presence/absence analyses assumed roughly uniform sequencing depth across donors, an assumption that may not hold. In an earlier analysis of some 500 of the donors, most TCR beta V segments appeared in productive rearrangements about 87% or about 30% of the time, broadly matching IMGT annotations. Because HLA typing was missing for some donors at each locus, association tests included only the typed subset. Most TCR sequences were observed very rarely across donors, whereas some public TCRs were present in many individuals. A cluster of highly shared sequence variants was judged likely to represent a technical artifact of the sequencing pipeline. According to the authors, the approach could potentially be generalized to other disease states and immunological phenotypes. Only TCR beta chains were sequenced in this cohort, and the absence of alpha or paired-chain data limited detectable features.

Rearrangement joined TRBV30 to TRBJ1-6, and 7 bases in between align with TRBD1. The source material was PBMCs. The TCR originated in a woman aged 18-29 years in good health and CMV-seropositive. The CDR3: CAWSYGQENSPLHF. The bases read TGTGCCTGGAGCTATGGACAGGAGAATTCACCCCTCCACTTT.